The 5 T cell receptor beta chains listed next were all sequenced from one sample in a study of blood T cell repertoires in COVID-19. The assay was immunoSEQ multiplex PCR, and TCRdb's table has in-frame clones only and misses some. This sample has some 200,000 clones; about four fifths occur once, and the top ten carry around 6.3%. The source material was peripheral blood. Every receptor here comes from a woman in her forties with acute or convalescent COVID-19.

The CDR3 DNA reads as TGTGCCAGCAACAAAGAAGGGGACGAGCAGTACTTC. The encoded protein is CASNKEGDEQYF. The rearrangement uses TRBV3-1 (or the pseudogene TRBV3-2) and TRBJ2-7, with D tentatively TRBD1 (5 bases). The V gene lost 7 bases and the J gene lost 5 bases, with 12 bases spanning the gap. CDR1 and CDR2 from the germline V gene are LGHDT and YNNKEL (reference sequence). This CDR3 contains 12 residues.

The CDR3 DNA sequence: TGTGCCAGCAGCTTGGCCTCGTACAATGAGCAGTTCTTC. As protein: CASSLASYNEQFF. The chain employs TRBV5-4 and TRBJ2-1, with D unclear. Trimming removed 0 bases from V and 4 bases from J, with 5 bases in between. This CDR3 is built from 13 residues. Germline CDR1 is SGHNT and CDR2 is YYREEE (reference sequence).

The chain links TRBV5-1 to TRBJ2-3; 9 nucleotides line up with TRBD1. The CDR3 runs to 16 residues. V was clipped by 3 bases and J by 2 bases; unmatched bases: 7. Germline V gene data show CDR1 as SGHRS and CDR2 as YFSETQ. In DNA form, the CDR3 reads TGCGCCAGCAGCTCAGGGGGACAGGGTGTCACAGATACGCAGTATTTT. Translated: CASSSGGQGVTDTQYF.

The chain couples TRBV11-2 to TRBJ2-2, with D unresolved. The CDR3 consists of 11 residues. The germline V and J ends were trimmed by 7 bases and 4 bases, with 4 bases remaining between them. Germline V CDR1 and CDR2: SGHAT, FQNNGV. The CDR3: CASTSTGELFF. The DNA of the CDR3 is TGTGCCAGCACCTCCACCGGGGAGCTGTTTTTT.

This clone showed up just once. The V gene is TRBV7-2, the J gene TRBJ2-5; 8 bases match TRBD2. Germline V lookup: CDR1 SGHTA, CDR2 FQGNSA. There are 15 residues in the CDR3. V lost 1 base and J lost 5; bases outside the gene matches: 6. The CDR3 loop is CASSLDRGGRETQYF. For the CDR3, the DNA is TGTGCCAGCAGCTTAGATCGGGGGGGCCGGGAGACCCAGTACTTC.